In this sample, the clone carrying this TCR beta chain turned up many times. Its antigen is still unknown. The V end lost 0 bases, the J end lost 2 bases, and 15 bases lay between the germline ends. Looked up from germline, CDR1 is SGHKS and CDR2 is YYEKEE (reference sequence). The CDR3 extends over 16 amino acids. A single record per CDR3 protein comes from TCRdb applying MiXCR to the RT-PCR reads. The repertoire holds a few hundred thousand distinct CDR3 sequences, with around 9.9% as singletons. This sample was included in a study of response to subunit inactivated influenza vaccine. Study findings and constraints: After each seasonal influenza vaccination, few new T cells are recruited, the authors suggested.

The V gene is TRBV5-5, the J gene TRBJ2-7; perhaps TRBD1 as D (5 bases). This specimen was PBMCs from blood, taken 35 to 45 days after vaccination. This clonotype was obtained from a man aged 50 to 59 who received an inactivated influenza vaccine. CDR3 nucleotides: TGTGCCAGCAGCTTGGCTGCAGTCCTAGGGGCCTACGAGCAGTACTTC. Its protein product is CASSLAAVLGAYEQYF.